The 24 T cell receptor beta chains below were found in one sample sequenced in a study of cytomegalovirus exposure and HLA in healthy donors. The PCR had 60 Vbeta and 13 Jbeta primers. Profiling relied on immunoSEQ multiplex PCR, and the TCRdb table lists in-frame clones only, not all of them. The sample lists about 140,000 clones, 75% to 90% occurring once. The sequencing input was PBMCs. The receptors shown here come from a woman aged 30 to 39 in good health and CMV-seronegative.

This clone was seen more than once but under ten times. This chain joins TRBV5-6 and TRBJ1-5; D not certain. The germline CDR1 and CDR2 sequences are SGHDT and YYEEEE. V dropped 4 bases and J dropped 4 bases, with 15 bases sitting between them. This CDR3 has 15 amino acids. The CDR3 coding sequence is TGTGCCAGCAGCCGCAAAGACATACGGAATCAGCCCCAGCATTTT. Translated, it gives CASSRKDIRNQPQHF.

This chain uses TRBV11-2 with TRBJ2-3, with 8 bases identical to TRBD2. This CDR3 has 15 amino acids. CDR1 is SGHAT and CDR2 is FQNNGV in the germline V gene. J was trimmed by 6 bases and V by 2 bases; bases with no gene match: 7. The CDR3 here is CASSLYLRGADTQYF. DNA of the CDR3: TGTGCCAGCAGCTTATATTTGCGGGGGGCGGATACGCAGTATTTT.

The chain has TRBV27 and TRBJ2-1; D remains ambiguous. The V end was cut by 7 bases, the J end by 7 bases, with 14 bases between. This CDR3 has 13 residues. Germline V lookup: CDR1 MNHEY, CDR2 SMNVEV (reference sequence). CDR3 region: CASKPLVRNEQFF. CDR3 in DNA: TGTGCCAGCAAACCCCTAGTTAGAAATGAGCAGTTCTTC.

The chain combines TRBV10-1 with TRBJ1-5; D is unclear. Per germline, CDR1 WNHNN and CDR2 SYGVQD (reference sequence). CDR3 length: 15 amino acids. V was pared by 3 bases and J by 3 bases, with 12 bases between. The CDR3 DNA follows: TGCGCCAGCAGTGATGAAGGCAGGAACAATCAGCCCCAGCATTTT. It specifies CASSDEGRNNQPQHF.

This sequence joins TRBV19 and TRBJ2-7; tentative D call: TRBD1 (6 bases). The V and J ends lost 5 bases and 4 bases respectively, with 12 bases between them. Germline V gives CDR1 LNHDA, CDR2 SQIVND (reference sequence). This CDR3 has 13 amino acids. The CDR3 DNA is TGTGCCAGTAGTCCGGGACACGCTTACGAGCAGTACTTC. Translation: CASSPGHAYEQYF.

The gene calls are TRBV15 and TRBJ2-7; no clear D gene. This CDR3 has 16 amino acids. In germline, CDR1 is LNHNV, CDR2 YYDKDF (reference sequence). The V end lost 1 base, the J end lost 5 bases, and 18 bases lay between the germline ends. DNA for the CDR3: TGTGCCACCAGCAGAGCCCAAAGAACGTTGGCGGACGAGCAGTACTTC. Its translation is CATSRAQRTLADEQYF.

This chain links TRBV10-1 with TRBJ2-3; a possible D gene is TRBD2 (5 bases). V was clipped by 5 bases and J by 2 bases, with 17 bases between them. The CDR3 loop spans 16 amino acids. Germline CDR1 reads WNHNN; CDR2 reads SYGVQD (reference sequence). The chain's CDR3 is CASSTLRGSNTDTQYF. The CDR3 nucleotides read TGCGCCAGCAGTACTCTCCGGGGATCGAACACAGATACGCAGTATTTT.

This chain joins TRBV7-9 and TRBJ1-1, with no clear D. V shed 5 bases and J shed 6 bases, with 10 bases lying between them. This CDR3 spans 12 amino acids. CDR1 and CDR2 (germline): SEHNR, FQNEAQ (reference sequence). CDR3 residues: CASSRLGPEAFF. CDR3 DNA sequence: TGTGCCAGCAGCCGTCTAGGTCCTGAAGCTTTCTTT.

The chain couples TRBV6-5 to TRBJ1-2; TRBD1 might be the D (5 bases). Germline V gene data show CDR1 as MNHEY and CDR2 as SVGAGI. Trimming pared 0 bases from V and 6 bases from J, leaving 11 bases between. The CDR3 is 14 amino acids. The CDR3 nucleotides read TGTGCCAGCAGTTACTCGCGAAGGGGCCATGGCTACACCTTC. This gives the protein CASSYSRRGHGYTF.

This clone was detected a few times. The chain employs TRBV6-1 and TRBJ1-2, with TRBD1 matching 9 bases. V gave up 6 bases and J gave up 4 bases; unmatched junction bases: 3. The V gene's germline CDR1 is MNHNS and CDR2 SASEGT. CDR3 length: 13 amino acids. The CDR3 reads CASRGQGVYGYTF. The CDR3 DNA reads TGTGCCAGCAGGGGACAGGGTGTCTATGGCTACACCTTC.

This chain links TRBV28 with TRBJ1-2; D uncertain. Per germline, CDR1 MDHEN and CDR2 SYDVKM. Trimming shortened V by 5 bases and J by 4 bases, and 8 bases separated the two germline ends. The CDR3 length is 12 residues. The CDR3 DNA reads TGTGCCAGCAGTCCGAACAGCTATGGCTACACCTTC. The encoded protein is CASSPNSYGYTF.

This chain links TRBV9 with TRBJ2-2, with D possibly matching TRBD1 (5 bases). The CDR3 runs 18 residues. Looked up from germline, CDR1 is SGDLS and CDR2 is YYNGEE. Trimming removed 4 bases from V and 0 bases from J, with 19 bases in between. The CDR3 nucleotides read TGTGCCAGCAGCTACAGGCCGCTGGGGCGGACGAACACCGGGGAGCTGTTTTTT. Amino acids: CASSYRPLGRTNTGELFF.

This clone was counted between two and nine times. CDR3 nucleotides: TGTGCCTGGAGTATAAGGACAGGGAACGAAAAACTGTTTTTT. As protein: CAWSIRTGNEKLFF. The V call is TRBV30, the J call TRBJ1-4; TRBD1 aligns across 8 bases. CDR3 length equals 14 residues. The germline V gene encodes CDR1 GTSNPN and CDR2 SVGIG (reference sequence). J was trimmed by 8 bases and V by 2 bases; bases with no gene match: 7.

The CDR3 DNA reads as TGTGCCATCAGTGAGCCCAACAGTAAGGGGAAAAATGGCTACACCTTC. Its translation is CAISEPNSKGKNGYTF. The chain has TRBV10-3 and TRBJ1-2, with a tentative D call TRBD1 (5 bases). Germline V gene lookup returns CDR1 ENHRY and CDR2 SYGVKD. The CDR3 extends over 16 amino acids. The V end lost 2 bases, the J end lost 6 bases, and 19 bases lay between the germline ends.

The chain carries TRBV5-6 and TRBJ2-3; 7 nucleotides line up with TRBD2. V gave up 0 bases and J gave up 3 bases; unmatched junction bases: 13. The CDR3 runs to 18 residues. CDR1 and CDR2 (germline): SGHDT, YYEEEE. CDR3 sequence (DNA): TGTGCCAGCAGCTTGGCCTTTTCGGGGGAGGGGTTTACAGATACGCAGTATTTT. This sequence encodes CASSLAFSGEGFTDTQYF.

V is TRBV5-1 and J is TRBJ2-1; D is possibly TRBD1 (6 bases). Per germline, CDR1 SGHRS and CDR2 YFSETQ. This CDR3 contains 14 residues. Between the trimmed V and J ends, which lost 0 bases and 7 bases, there was a span of 11 bases. The CDR3 spells CASSLDRAWNEQFF. DNA of the CDR3: TGCGCCAGCAGCTTGGACAGGGCGTGGAATGAGCAGTTCTTC.

The gene calls are TRBV5-6 and TRBJ2-3; perhaps TRBD1 as D (6 bases). This CDR3 spans 14 amino acids. V dropped 2 bases and J dropped 5 bases, with 12 bases sitting between them. CDR1 is SGHDT and CDR2 is YYEEEE in the germline V gene. CDR3 nucleotides: TGTGCCAGCAGCTTCGCCGACAGGCGAGATACGCAGTATTTT. Translated: CASSFADRRDTQYF. Filled out from reference TRBV5-6 and TRBJ2-3, the complete variable domain reads DAGVTQSPTHLIKTRGQQVTLRCSPKSGHDTVSWYQQALGQGPQFIFQYYEEEERQRGNFPDRFSGHQFPNYSSELNVNALLLGDSALYLCASSFADRRDTQYFGPGTRLTVL.

The rearrangement joins TRBV7-7 to TRBJ1-1; a possible D gene is TRBD1 (6 bases). Deletions cut 5 bases from V and 1 base from J, with 8 bases between. The CDR3 has 13 amino acids. Germline V lookup: CDR1 SSHAT, CDR2 FNYEAQ (reference sequence). The CDR3: CASSADRNTEAFF. CDR3 in DNA: TGTGCCAGCAGCGCGGACAGGAACACTGAAGCTTTCTTT.

This clone was counted only a few times. The rearrangement links TRBV7-2 to TRBJ2-1, with D possibly TRBD1 on 6 matching bases. The CDR3 extends over 15 amino acids. Germline CDR1 is SGHTA and CDR2 is FQGNSA. V was shortened by 5 bases and J by 3 bases, with 14 bases between the two germline ends. CDR3 loop: CASSLRGSSYNEQFF. The DNA of the CDR3 is TGTGCCAGCAGCCTTAGGGGGTCTAGCTACAATGAGCAGTTCTTC.

The V call is TRBV19, the J call TRBJ2-7; no clear D. In germline, CDR1 is LNHDA, CDR2 SQIVND (reference sequence). This CDR3 has 13 amino acids. Trimming cost V 4 bases and J 3 bases, with 10 bases left between them. The CDR3 region is CASSTRANYEQYF. The CDR3 DNA follows: TGTGCCAGTAGTACCCGAGCCAACTACGAGCAGTACTTC.

The chain has TRBV5-8 and TRBJ1-2, with 7 bases lining up with TRBD1. The germline V gene has CDR1 SGHTS and CDR2 YDEGEE. The CDR3 is 14 amino acids. V shed 0 bases and J 7 bases; nucleotides not matched to a gene: 6. CDR3 nucleotide sequence: TGTGCCAGCAGCTTGGTGGTAGGGGGCTGTGGCTACACCTTC. Its protein is CASSLVVGGCGYTF.

The V gene is TRBV9, the J gene TRBJ1-6; the match to TRBD1 covers 7 bases. Looked up from germline, CDR1 is SGDLS and CDR2 is YYNGEE. Trimming at V came to 4 bases and at J to 2 bases, leaving 3 bases not matched to a gene. This CDR3 is 15 amino acids long. Here the CDR3 DNA reads TGTGCCAGCAGCACCGGGACAGCCTATAATTCACCCCTCCACTTT. Protein product: CASSTGTAYNSPLHF.

J is TRBJ2-5 and V is TRBV27; D ambiguous. Near its end, the DNA agrees better with TRBJ2-7, so the J call may be wrong. This CDR3 contains 13 residues. Germline V lookup: CDR1 MNHEY, CDR2 SMNVEV (reference sequence). The CDR3 reads CASSVTTAYEQYF. The CDR3 DNA reads as TGTGCCAGCAGTGTAACTACCGCCTACGAGCAGTACTTC.

The V and J genes are TRBV11-2 and TRBJ2-5; D possibly corresponds to TRBD2 (5 bases). V was cut by 10 bases and J by 11 bases, with 20 bases left in between. This CDR3 is built from 12 residues. Germline assignment: CDR1 SGHAT and CDR2 FQNNGV. The CDR3 DNA sequence: TGTGCCACCACCATTCCGGGGAGAGAGCAGTACTTC. It translates to CATTIPGREQYF.